This TCR beta chain was sequenced for a study of cytomegalovirus exposure and HLA in healthy donors. The PCR contained 60 Vbeta and 13 Jbeta primers. Assay used: immunoSEQ multiplex PCR; TCRdb lists only in-frame clones, some missing. The repertoire holds approximately 220,000 clones, with around 79% as singletons. The CDR3 has 15 amino acids. The junction had 8 bases not matched to a gene; V was cut back by 4 bases and J by 4 bases. Germline CDR1 is SGHNT and CDR2 is YYREEE (reference sequence). This clone appeared once. The receptor's source is a man between 18 and 29 years old in good health and CMV-seronegative. The chain uses TRBV5-4 and TRBJ1-2, with 9 bases identical to TRBD1. The source material was PBMCs. CDR3 amino acids: CASSLDRGGGYGYTF. In nucleotides, the CDR3 is TGTGCCAGCAGCCTGGACAGGGGAGGAGGCTATGGCTACACCTTC.